This T cell receptor beta chain was observed in a study of somatic mutations in cytotoxic T cells in rheumatoid arthritis. Study-level points and caveats: CD8+ T-cell clonality did not differ significantly between rheumatoid arthritis patients and age-matched healthy controls.

Points on this clone: The antigen remains undetermined.

In germline, CDR1 is KGHSH, CDR2 LQKENI. Losses at the gene ends were 3 bases for V and 0 bases for J; bases not matched to a gene: 12. This CDR3 is built from 19 residues. Clones were sequenced by immunoSEQ multiplex PCR, and TCRdb holds only the in-frame ones, with some missing. The profile shows tens of thousands of clones, under 85% of them singletons. The sample was CD8+ T cells sorted from blood. This sequence joins TRBV18 and TRBJ1-4; TRBD1 aligns across 8 bases. The sequence was collected from a middle-aged man in good health. The DNA of the CDR3 is TGTGCCAGCTCACCCTCGGACAGGGAGGAATTTGCAACTAATGAAAAACTGTTTTTT. Translation: CASSPSDREEFATNEKLFF.